The next 15 T cell receptor beta chains were all read from a single sample in a study of shared clonotypes between healthy human individuals. Sequencing used immunoSEQ multiplex PCR; TCRdb keeps in-frame clones, though not all of them. The sample gives some 1 million clones, around 74% of which show up once; 1.4% to 1.5% is in the top ten. The source material was memory CD4+ T cells sorted from blood. Subset noted: CD45RA-negative fraction. Receptors were obtained from a young man in good health.

This clone appeared a single time. The chain recombines TRBV28 with TRBJ1-3, with D unclear. Trimming cost V 5 bases and J 7 bases, with 9 bases left between them. The CDR3 consists of 12 residues. Germline V gene data show CDR1 as MDHEN and CDR2 as SYDVKM. The CDR3 region is CASSVHRNTIYF. The CDR3 DNA follows: TGTGCCAGCAGTGTTCATAGGAACACCATATATTTT.

V gene TRBV6-1 combines with J gene TRBJ1-3; D is undetermined. Trimming stripped 6 bases from V and 14 bases from J, with 14 bases between. CDR1 MNHNS and CDR2 SASEGT come from the germline V gene. CDR3 length equals 11 residues. In nucleotides, the CDR3 is TGTGCCAGCAGAGTTACCGGAGCCCTATATTTT. This sequence encodes CASRVTGALYF.

CDR3 sequence (DNA): TGTGCCAGCAGCGGAGCGGGGGACCTCTACAATGAGCAGTTCTTC. It codes for CASSGAGDLYNEQFF. This chain joins TRBV9 and TRBJ2-1, with TRBD2 matching 8 bases. V shed 3 bases, J shed 3 bases, and the junction held 5 bases outside the gene matches. CDR3 length: 15 residues. Germline lookup yields CDR1 SGDLS and CDR2 YYNGEE.

This chain uses TRBV19 with TRBJ1-3; D is perhaps TRBD1 (6 bases). Germline CDR1 LNHDA, CDR2 SQIVND (reference sequence). Trimming cost V 9 bases and J 0 bases, with 15 bases left between them. This CDR3 comprises 15 residues. In DNA, the CDR3 is TGTGCCAGCATGAAGGGGGACAACTCTGGAAACACCATATATTTT. Translated: CASMKGDNSGNTIYF.

V usage is TRBV19 and J usage is TRBJ2-4; 12 bases line up with TRBD2. The CDR3 totals 17 residues. Trimming took 6 bases from V and 0 from J; bases not matched to a gene: 6. Germline V CDR1 and CDR2: LNHDA, SQIVND (reference sequence). The CDR3 sequence: CASSLAGGPRAKNIQYF. The CDR3 DNA reads TGTGCCAGTAGCCTAGCGGGAGGGCCGAGAGCCAAAAACATTCAGTACTTC.

V gene TRBV30 combines with J gene TRBJ2-7; TRBD2 agrees at 13 bases. The CDR3 sequence is 13 residues long. The V gene's germline CDR1 is GTSNPN and CDR2 SVGIG (reference sequence). With 5 bases clipped from V and 5 bases from J, the junction kept 3 bases outside the gene matches. The CDR3 DNA is TGTGCCTGGGGACTAGCGGGAGCCGACGAGCAGTACTTC. It translates to CAWGLAGADEQYF. Full variable domain (missing parts from reference TRBV30 and TRBJ2-7): SQTIHQWPATLVQPVGSPLSLECTVEGTSNPNLYWYRQAAGRGLQLLFYSVGIGQISSEVPQNLSASRPQDRQFILSSKKLLLSDSGFYLCAWGLAGADEQYFGPGTRLTVT.

This clone was counted a single time. At the DNA level, this CDR3 is encoded by other sequences in the same sample as well. J is TRBJ1-3 and V is TRBV7-2; D not certain. Per germline, CDR1 SGHTA and CDR2 FQGNSA. The CDR3 has 13 residues. Trimming removed 5 bases from V and 1 base from J, with 6 bases in between. The CDR3 sequence is CASSLGSGNTIYF. CDR3 nucleotide sequence: TGTGCCAGCAGCCTGGGTTCTGGAAACACCATATATTTT.

The V gene is TRBV7-8, the J gene TRBJ1-2; 9 bases are shared with TRBD1. V shed 8 bases, J shed 12 bases, and the junction held 4 bases outside the gene matches. The CDR3 consists of 10 residues. Germline V lookup: CDR1 SGHVS, CDR2 FQNEAQ. The CDR3 DNA sequence: TGTGCCAGCGGGGACAGGGCCCACACCTTC. Protein product: CASGDRAHTF.

The DNA of the CDR3 is TGTGCCATCAGTGAGTCCCCAGGGGATGGCTACACCTTC. Translating gives CAISESPGDGYTF. The chain uses TRBV10-3 and TRBJ1-2, with D perhaps TRBD1 (6 bases). The V gene lost 0 bases and the J gene lost 6 bases, with 8 bases spanning the gap. Per the germline V gene, CDR1 is ENHRY and CDR2 is SYGVKD. CDR3 size: 13 residues.

A note on this clone: This may be a read error: a much more frequent sequence differs by one nucleotide. This sequence joins TRBV7-9 and TRBJ1-2; D not resolved. V lost 5 bases and J lost 3, with 7 bases in between. The CDR3 loop spans 12 amino acids. Per germline, CDR1 SEHNR and CDR2 FQNEAQ (reference sequence). The CDR3 reads CASSPYDYGYTF. The CDR3 nucleotides read TGTGCCAGCAGCCCCTACGACTATGGCTACACCTTC.

V gene TRBV6-1 combines with J gene TRBJ1-2; the match to TRBD1 covers 9 bases. The CDR3 is 15 residues long. Germline assignment: CDR1 MNHNS and CDR2 SASEGT. V lost 5 bases to trimming and J lost 7 bases; unmatched junction nucleotides: 11. The DNA for the CDR3 is TGTGCCAGCAGTCCCGGGACAGGGAAGGTGGGTGGCTACACCTTC. It is translated as CASSPGTGKVGGYTF.

As for this clone: Other DNA sequences in this sample translate to the same CDR3. The chain recombines TRBV6-6 with TRBJ2-6; D is unclear. CDR1 is MNHNY and CDR2 is SVGAGI in the germline V gene (reference sequence). The CDR3 loop spans 13 amino acids. Trimming pared 5 bases from V and 4 bases from J, leaving 6 bases between. CDR3 bases: TGTGCCAGCAGTGGGTCGGGGGCCAACGTCCTGACTTTC. It codes for CASSGSGANVLTF.

The chain has TRBV7-8 and TRBJ2-7; possibly TRBD2 for D (5 bases). From germline, CDR1 is SGHVS and CDR2 FQNEAQ. V lost 2 bases and J lost 4, with 9 bases in between. CDR3 length: 13 amino acids. The CDR3 is CASSLRGRYEQYF. The CDR3 nucleotides are TGTGCCAGCAGCTTAAGAGGGCGGTACGAGCAGTACTTC.

The chain links TRBV11-2 to TRBJ2-3; no reliable D call. The CDR3 has 14 residues. Per the germline V gene, CDR1 is SGHAT and CDR2 is FQNNGV. The V and J ends lost 5 bases and 2 bases respectively, with 11 bases between them. DNA for the CDR3: TGTGCCAGCAGCCTAAACCGCCTCACAGATACGCAGTATTTT. Translated: CASSLNRLTDTQYF.

The chain recombines TRBV4-1 with TRBJ1-3, with 8 bases identical to TRBD1. Losses at the gene ends were 4 bases for V and 3 bases for J; bases not matched to a gene: 8. Germline-derived CDR1 and CDR2 are MGHRA and YSYEKL. The CDR3 is 16 amino acids. The chain's CDR3 is CASSPTHRGYGNTIYF. Here the CDR3 DNA reads TGCGCCAGCAGCCCCACCCACAGGGGGTATGGAAACACCATATATTTT.